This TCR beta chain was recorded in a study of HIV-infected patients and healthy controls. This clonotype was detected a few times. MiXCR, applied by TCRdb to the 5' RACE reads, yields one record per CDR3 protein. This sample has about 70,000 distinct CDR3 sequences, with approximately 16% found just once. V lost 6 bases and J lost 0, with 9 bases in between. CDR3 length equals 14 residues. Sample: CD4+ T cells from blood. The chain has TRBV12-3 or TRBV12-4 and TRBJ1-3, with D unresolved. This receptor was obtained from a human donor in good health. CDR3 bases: TGTGCCAGCAGAGCCGAGAGCTCTGGAAACACCATATATTTT. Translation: CASRAESSGNTIYF.